Shown below are 29 T cell receptor beta chains from a single sample sequenced in a study of T cells in Graves' hyperthyroidism and ophthalmopathy (dated by TCRdb to the late 2010s). Library preparation used multiplex PCR. The reads were generated on an Illumina HiSeq 2000. Amplification of TCR beta CDR3 regions was carried out from RNA transcripts. For the first round of RT-PCR on the TCR CDR3, the HTBI primer set was used together with the Qiagen OneStep RT-PCR kit. The raw public data were reprocessed by TCRdb itself: fastp quality trimming at Q25, MiXCR clonotype calling, in-frame beta chains only. Here each entry gathers all rows of one CDR3 protein and keeps the most common genes and DNA. The sample table lists under 200,000 distinct CDR3 sequences, over 7.5% of them with a count of one. Less than 25% of the sample lies in the top ten. Sequencing input: blood. Receptor source: a woman aged 18-30 years with Graves' hyperthyroidism that later progressed to Graves' ophthalmopathy.

This clonotype was seen ten or more times. This chain connects TRBV13 to TRBJ1-2; unclear D gene. The CDR3 consists of 13 residues. Germline V lookup: CDR1 PRHDT, CDR2 FYEKMQ (reference sequence). The V and J ends lost 5 bases and 4 bases respectively, with 11 bases between them. CDR3 in amino acids: CASSLKDGYGYTF. The CDR3 nucleotides are TGTGCCAGCAGCCTAAAAGATGGCTATGGCTACACCTTC.

The CDR3: CASSHGGTSGGAGDTQYF. DNA for the CDR3: TGCGCCAGCAGCCACGGCGGGACTAGCGGGGGGGCAGGTGATACGCAGTATTTT. J is TRBJ2-3 and V is TRBV4-1; 16 bases match TRBD2. V dropped 3 bases and J dropped 6; count of bases not matched to a gene: 9. This CDR3 has 18 residues. CDR1 MGHRA and CDR2 YSYEKL come from the germline V gene.

The chain carries TRBV19 and TRBJ1-6; weak D call: TRBD1 (6 bases). This CDR3 is 17 amino acids long. CDR1 is LNHDA and CDR2 is SQIVND in the germline V gene (reference sequence). V gave up 1 base and J gave up 9 bases, with 19 bases separating them. The CDR3: CASSIGQQGALSSPLHF. The CDR3, as DNA: TGTGCCAGTAGTATAGGCCAACAGGGTGCCTTAAGTTCACCCCTCCACTTT.

In its sample, this clonotype was seen many times. The chain employs TRBV30 and TRBJ1-3; no firm D call. V lost 4 bases to trimming and J lost 0 bases, with 4 bases between them. The germline gives CDR1 GTSNPN, CDR2 SVGIG (reference sequence). This CDR3 spans 12 amino acids. CDR3 in DNA: TGTGCCTGGAAGGCCTCTGGAAACACCATATATTTT. Protein product: CAWKASGNTIYF.

This clonotype occurred many times. J is TRBJ1-5 and V is TRBV5-1, with D possibly being TRBD1 (5 bases). The germline V gene encodes CDR1 SGHRS and CDR2 YFSETQ. The CDR3 is 15 amino acids. Trimming shortened V by 3 bases and J by 2 bases, and 12 bases separated the two germline ends. This CDR3 reads CASSSSGARNQPQHF. In nucleotides, the CDR3 is TGCGCCAGCAGCTCCAGCGGGGCACGCAATCAGCCCCAGCATTTT. The full variable domain, its missing parts supplied by reference TRBV5-1 and TRBJ1-5, is KAGVTQTPRYLIKTRGQQVTLSCSPISGHRSVSWYQQTPGQGLQFLFEYFSETQRNKGNFPGRFSGRQFSNSRSEMNVSTLELGDSALYLCASSSSGARNQPQHFGDGTRLSIL.

This clonotype came up many times. The rearrangement links TRBV24-1 to TRBJ2-7; possibly TRBD1 for D (6 bases). The CDR3 consists of 14 residues. Trimming took off 4 bases at V and 2 bases at J, with 11 bases between the two ends. In germline, CDR1 is KGHDR, CDR2 SFDVKD. In DNA, the CDR3 is TGTGCCACCAGTGACGCGGACAGACCCTACGAGCAGTACTTC. Protein sequence: CATSDADRPYEQYF.

This clonotype showed up many times. The J gene is TRBJ1-1, the V gene TRBV11-2, with a weak D call TRBD1 (5 bases). The CDR3 totals 13 residues. V dropped 4 bases and J dropped 2 bases, with 8 bases sitting between them. Germline CDR1 SGHAT, CDR2 FQNNGV. The CDR3 region is CASSSQANTEAFF. The CDR3 DNA sequence: TGTGCCAGCAGCTCACAGGCTAACACTGAAGCTTTCTTT. The full variable domain, completed using reference TRBV11-2 and TRBJ1-1, is EAGVAQSPRYKIIEKRQSVAFWCNPISGHATLYWYQQILGQGPKLLIQFQNNGVVDDSQLPKDRFSAERLKGVDSTLKIQPAKLEDSAVYLCASSSQANTEAFFGQGTRLTVV.

The J gene is TRBJ1-6, the V gene TRBV6-2 or TRBV6-3; TRBD1 matches 7 bases. The trim removed 2 bases at V and 7 bases at J, leaving 8 bases unmatched. Germline lookup yields CDR1 MNHEY and CDR2 SVGEGT. This CDR3 region has 16 residues. CDR3 amino acids: CASSYGGDSWNSPLHF. The CDR3 bases are TGTGCCAGCAGTTACGGTGGGGACAGCTGGAATTCACCCCTCCACTTT.

Ten or more counts support this clonotype. The rearrangement uses TRBV19 and TRBJ1-1; D gene uncertain. The V gene's germline CDR1 is LNHDA and CDR2 SQIVND (reference sequence). V was trimmed by 4 bases and J by 4 bases, leaving 7 bases between them. This CDR3 has 12 amino acids. The CDR3 loop reads CASSTFSTEAFF. The CDR3 DNA sequence: TGTGCCAGTAGTACTTTCAGCACTGAAGCTTTCTTT.

This rearrangement joins TRBV5-1 to TRBJ2-7, with TRBD2 matching 9 bases. CDR1 is SGHRS and CDR2 is YFSETQ in the germline V gene. Losses at the gene ends were 4 bases for V and 3 bases for J; bases not matched to a gene: 5. This CDR3 contains 14 residues. CDR3 in amino acids: CASSIAGVNYEQYF. In DNA, the CDR3 is TGCGCCAGCAGCATAGCGGGAGTAAACTACGAGCAGTACTTC.

This clonotype was recorded many times. V is TRBV30 and J is TRBJ1-1, with 7 bases that match TRBD1. Germline values: CDR1 GTSNPN, CDR2 SVGIG (reference sequence). J lost 0 bases, V lost 6 bases, and 10 bases had no gene match. This CDR3 is built from 15 residues. Here the CDR3 DNA reads TGTGCCTGTTCCAGAGTCGGGACAGTGAACACTGAAGCTTTCTTT. Protein sequence: CACSRVGTVNTEAFF.

This clonotype appeared many times. The V gene is TRBV28, the J gene TRBJ1-2, with no clear D. V lost 3 bases and J lost 8, with 4 bases in between. The CDR3 totals 10 residues. Per the germline V gene, CDR1 is MDHEN and CDR2 is SYDVKM. The CDR3 here is CASSFNGYTF. The CDR3 DNA reads TGTGCCAGCAGTTTCAACGGCTACACCTTC.

This clonotype was seen a few times. Its ends do not fully match the called genes, so a read error is possible. The chain uses TRBV7-3 and TRBJ2-7; tentative D call: TRBD1 (5 bases). The germline V gene has CDR1 SGHTA and CDR2 FQGTGA. The CDR3 is made up of 15 amino acids. The chain's CDR3 is CTSSLTGGAEYEQYF. In DNA form, the CDR3 reads TGTACCAGCAGCTTAACGGGTGGGGCCGAATACGAGCAGTACTTC.

This clonotype turned up a few times. Possible read error: a much larger clone is one base away. The chain links TRBV27 to TRBJ2-3; D remains unclear. Germline CDR1 and CDR2: MNHEY and SMNVEV (reference sequence). There are 15 residues in the CDR3. In nucleotides, the CDR3 is TGTGCCGGCAGTTTAAAGGGCCCCAGCACAGATACGCAGTATTTT. Translated, it gives CAGSLKGPSTDTQYF.

This clonotype appeared many times. The chain's CDR3 is CASSSRTGDEQFF. CDR3 bases: TGTGCCAGCAGTTCCCGGACGGGGGATGAGCAGTTCTTC. The chain recombines TRBV12-3 or TRBV12-4 with TRBJ2-1; perhaps TRBD2 as D (6 bases). The CDR3 runs 13 residues. With 4 bases removed from V and 8 bases from J, the gap between germline ends came to 12 bases.

This clonotype was detected ten times or more. V is TRBV7-6 and J is TRBJ2-1, with 9 bases aligning to TRBD2. The germline gives CDR1 SGHVS, CDR2 FNYEAQ. The CDR3 is made up of 15 amino acids. With 3 bases clipped from V and 5 bases from J, the junction kept 5 bases outside the gene matches. In DNA form, the CDR3 reads TGTGCCAGCAGCTTCCTTAGCGGGAGTAACAATGAGCAGTTCTTC. Protein product: CASSFLSGSNNEQFF.

This clonotype showed up many times. The chain employs TRBV3-1 and TRBJ1-1; D is ambiguous. The CDR3 is 14 residues long. Per germline, CDR1 LGHDT and CDR2 YNNKEL (reference sequence). V was shortened by 0 bases and J by 10 bases, with 15 bases between the two germline ends. The CDR3 DNA reads as TGTGCCAGCAGCCAAGATTGGAGGGATAAAGGAGCTTTCTTT. Translating it yields CASSQDWRDKGAFF.

This clonotype was counted many times. The J gene is TRBJ2-7, the V gene TRBV7-8; 9 nucleotides line up with TRBD2. Trimming at V came to 1 base and at J to 2 bases, leaving 6 bases not matched to a gene. The CDR3 spans 16 residues. Germline V gene lookup returns CDR1 SGHVS and CDR2 FQNEAQ. This CDR3 reads CASSLGRLAEAYEQYF. Written as DNA, the CDR3 is TGTGCCAGCAGCTTAGGACGACTAGCGGAGGCCTACGAGCAGTACTTC.

This sequence joins TRBV19 and TRBJ2-7; D assignment may be TRBD1 or TRBD2 (5 bases each). CDR1 and CDR2 (germline): LNHDA, SQIVND (reference sequence). V lost 10 bases and J lost 6, with 16 bases in between. The CDR3 runs to 12 residues. In nucleotides, the CDR3 is TGTGCCACGGGACGGACCCTAGGCGAGCAGTACTTC. The encoded protein is CATGRTLGEQYF.

This clonotype was recorded many times. The chain employs TRBV9 and TRBJ1-4, with D perhaps TRBD1 (5 bases). This CDR3 region has 16 residues. Germline values: CDR1 SGDLS, CDR2 YYNGEE. The V end was cut by 4 bases, the J end by 3 bases, with 16 bases between. The CDR3 DNA reads TGTGCCAGCAGCTCTCATAAAGGGGCGGCTAATGAAAAACTGTTTTTT. It codes for CASSSHKGAANEKLFF.

This clonotype was detected ten times or more. The V gene is TRBV7-8, the J gene TRBJ2-3, with TRBD2 matching over 10 bases. The CDR3 runs to 16 residues. Losses at the gene ends were 5 bases for V and 5 bases for J; bases not matched to a gene: 10. Germline-derived CDR1 and CDR2 are SGHVS and FQNEAQ. The CDR3 loop is CASSQWTSGAKDTQYF. The CDR3 nucleotides are TGTGCCAGCAGCCAGTGGACTAGCGGTGCAAAAGATACGCAGTATTTT.

This clonotype was found many times. This sequence joins TRBV5-1 and TRBJ2-4, with 9 bases lining up with TRBD1. The CDR3 covers 16 residues. Looked up from germline, CDR1 is SGHRS and CDR2 is YFSETQ. J was trimmed by 3 bases and V by 3 bases; bases with no gene match: 7. The CDR3 region is CASSWDRDGGKNIQYF. The CDR3 DNA is TGCGCCAGCAGCTGGGACAGGGACGGGGGCAAAAACATTCAGTACTTC.

This clonotype was counted at least ten times. V usage is TRBV30 and J usage is TRBJ1-1, with 7 bases fitting TRBD1. The V gene end was trimmed by 4 bases and the J gene end by 5 bases; junction bases not matched to a gene: 10. This CDR3 contains 14 residues. CDR1 and CDR2 (germline): GTSNPN, SVGIG (reference sequence). Here the CDR3 reads CAWNDRVSGTEAFF. The CDR3 DNA follows: TGTGCCTGGAATGACAGGGTATCGGGGACTGAAGCTTTCTTT.

The table lists this clonotype with many counts. The gene calls are TRBV2 and TRBJ2-3, with D possibly called TRBD1 or TRBD2 (6 bases each). CDR3 length: 17 residues. V lost 2 bases, J lost 0 bases, and 15 bases lay in between. Germline CDR1 and CDR2: SNHLY and FYNNEI. The CDR3 nucleotides are TGTGCCAGCAGTGAACGTGACGGGGGCGCGAGCACAGATACGCAGTATTTT. Encoded protein: CASSERDGGASTDTQYF.

This clonotype came up many times. J is TRBJ1-1 and V is TRBV12-3 or TRBV12-4; D gene uncertain. Trimming pared 9 bases from V and 2 bases from J, leaving 7 bases between. The length of the CDR3 is 11 residues. The CDR3 is CASGRNTEAFF. CDR3 coding DNA: TGTGCCAGTGGTCGAAACACTGAAGCTTTCTTT.

This clonotype has at least ten counts. The chain uses TRBV14 and TRBJ1-2; no clear D gene. Germline V gene lookup returns CDR1 SGHDN and CDR2 FVKESK. This CDR3 is built from 16 residues. With 0 bases removed from V and 4 bases from J, the gap between germline ends came to 15 bases. CDR3 sequence (DNA): TGTGCCAGCAGCCAAGATCGCCGTGCCAGCGTCTATGGCTACACCTTC. This gives the protein CASSQDRRASVYGYTF.

There are many counts of this clonotype. The rearrangement links TRBV20-1 to TRBJ2-7; D gene unclear. Germline assignment: CDR1 DFQATT and CDR2 SNEGSKA (reference sequence). V lost 5 bases and J 0 bases, leaving 2 bases between the germline ends. This CDR3 region has 10 residues. The CDR3 DNA follows: TGCAGTGCTGGCTCCTACGAGCAGTACTTC. Translating gives CSAGSYEQYF.

This clonotype was seen at least ten times. The V call is TRBV5-6, the J call TRBJ1-5, with TRBD1 identical over 7 bases. Germline CDR1 reads SGHDT; CDR2 reads YYEEEE. This CDR3 comprises 17 residues. The V segment lost 2 bases and the J segment 4 bases; nucleotides outside the gene matches: 12. In DNA form, the CDR3 reads TGTGCCAGCAGCTTATTCCAAGACAGGGTATGGAATCAGCCCCAGCATTTT. This translates into CASSLFQDRVWNQPQHF.

This clonotype was counted many times. This sequence joins TRBV12-3 or TRBV12-4 and TRBJ2-2; D is ambiguous. This CDR3 region has 13 residues. Trimming pared 5 bases from V and 2 bases from J, leaving 6 bases between. In DNA, the CDR3 is TGTGCCAGCAGTCCCACAAACACCGGGGAGCTGTTTTTT. Translating it yields CASSPTNTGELFF.